These T cell receptor beta chains were read from a single sample in a study of shared clonotypes between healthy human individuals. TCRdb keeps only in-frame clones here, not all; method: immunoSEQ multiplex PCR. The sample lists about half a million clones, about 72% occurring once. The sample consisted of PBMCs. These receptors all come from a woman aged 40-49 years in good health. Some clones in this sample may be carry-over from other donors' samples. Both conserved end residues are part of each CDR3. Fields, in order: V gene, D gene, clone size, J gene, CDR3 DNA, CDR3 protein. D genes are given only for firm matches. Only some rows state a clone size, as once, few, many or a class for expanded clones.

TRBV2	TRBD1	-	TRBJ2-7	TGTGCCAGCAGAGAACAGGGGGGCCCCTACGAGCAGTACTTC	CASREQGGPYEQYF
TRBV2	TRBD2	-	TRBJ2-2	TGTGCCAGCAGTGTCATTAGCGGGAGAACCGGGGAGCTGTTTTTT	CASSVISGRTGELFF
TRBV5-4	TRBD1	few	TRBJ1-5	TGTGCCAGCAGCCAAGATGAGGGGGCTCATCAGCCCCAGCATTTT	CASSQDEGAHQPQHF
TRBV7-6	TRBD2	-	TRBJ2-5	TGTGCCAGCAGCTGGACTAGCGGGAGGCAAGAGACCCAGTACTTC	CASSWTSGRQETQYF
TRBV4-1	TRBD2	few	TRBJ2-2	TGCGCCAGCAGCCAAGATCCCGGGACTAGAGGCACCGGGGAGCTGTTTTTT	CASSQDPGTRGTGELFF
TRBV5-8	-	-	TRBJ2-2	TGTGCCAGCAGCTTCCCAGGGGTGGACACCGGGGAGCTGTTTTTT	CASSFPGVDTGELFF
TRBV28	-	-	TRBJ2-7	TGTGCCACCGCCCCGGGGGTGAGGTACTCCTACGAGCAGTACTTC	CATAPGVRYSYEQYF
TRBV5-1	-	-	TRBJ1-5	TGCGCCAGCAGTGTAGGCCCTAGCAATCAGCCCCAGCATTTT	CASSVGPSNQPQHF
TRBV29-1	-	-	TRBJ2-1	TGCAGCGTTTGGACCTCTTACAATGAGCAGTTCTTC	CSVWTSYNEQFF
TRBV30	TRBD2	-	TRBJ2-5	TGTTCGTCCGGGACAGGCCGGACTAGCGGGAGTAGGGCGGAGACCCAGTACTTC	CSSGTGRTSGSRAETQYF
TRBV7-9	-	-	TRBJ2-5	TGTGCCAGCAGCCCACCTGGGTATGGGCAAGAGACCCAGTACTTC	CASSPPGYGQETQYF
TRBV19	TRBD2	-	TRBJ2-7	TGTGCCAGTAGTATAGGTCCTAGCGGATTCTCCTACGAGCAGTACTTC	CASSIGPSGFSYEQYF
TRBV21-1	-	-	TRBJ2-7	TGTGCTGTGCGGGACAATACCTACGAGCAGTACTTC	CAVRDNTYEQYF
TRBV19	TRBD1	-	TRBJ1-3	TGTGCCACCCGACAGGGTTCTGGAAACACCATATATTTT	CATRQGSGNTIYF
TRBV28	-	many	TRBJ2-1	TGTGCCAGCAGTTTACCCCCCGGGGGAAGCTCCTACAATGAGCAGTTCTTC	CASSLPPGGSSYNEQFF
TRBV30	TRBD1	-	TRBJ2-7	TGTGCCTGGGACAGGGGGGCCAGGGCCTACGAGCAGTACTTC	CAWDRGARAYEQYF
TRBV7-8	-	-	TRBJ2-3	TGTGCCAGCAAGGACGATACGCAGTATTTT	CASKDDTQYF
TRBV28	-	-	TRBJ1-6	TGTGCCAGCAGTTACATAGGAAGGGGGAATTCACCCCTCCACTTT	CASSYIGRGNSPLHF
TRBV7-7	TRBD1	-	TRBJ2-2	TGTGCTAGCAGCTTGACCGGGACAGGGAACACCGGGGAGCTGTTTTTT	CASSLTGTGNTGELFF
TRBV6-5	TRBD1	-	TRBJ2-2	TGTGCCAGCAGGAGGACAGGGGATTATACCGGGGAGCTGTTTTTT	CASRRTGDYTGELFF
TRBV29-1	-	-	TRBJ2-1	TGCACCACGCCCGCGGGTGGTGAGCAGTTCTTC	CTTPAGGEQFF
TRBV5-1	-	-	TRBJ2-2	TGCGCCAGCAGAGCCCGTCCCAACACCGGGGAGCTGTTTTTT	CASRARPNTGELFF
TRBV6-5	-	many	TRBJ2-1	TGTGCCACCTCCAAGACAGCGGGTCACAATGAGCAGTTCTTC	CATSKTAGHNEQFF
TRBV7-8	TRBD2	-	TRBJ2-7	TGTGCCAGCAGCCCGGAAGCGGGAGGGCCGTGGGAGCAGTACTTC	CASSPEAGGPWEQYF
TRBV30	TRBD2	-	TRBJ2-3	TGTGCCTGGGAGGACAGAGCGGGGGCGAGCACAGATACGCAGTATTTT	CAWEDRAGASTDTQYF
TRBV2	-	-	TRBJ1-2	TGTGCCAGCAGTGAGGGGGCGAACAGGCAAGCTAACTATGGCTACACCTTC	CASSEGANRQANYGYTF
TRBV10-3	-	-	TRBJ2-5	TGTGCCATCAGTGGGGGACACGGGGGGACCCAGTACTTC	CAISGGHGGTQYF
TRBV19	-	-	TRBJ2-6	TGTGCCAGTAGCGACAGCTCTTCCTCTGGGGCCAACGTCCTGACTTTC	CASSDSSSSGANVLTF
TRBV10-3	-	few	TRBJ2-2	TGTGCCATCAGTGAGTCGAACACCGGGGAGCTGTTTTTT	CAISESNTGELFF
TRBV10-3	TRBD2	-	TRBJ2-1	TGTGCCATCAGCCAGCTAGCGGGAGGGGTCTACAATGAGCAGTTCTTC	CAISQLAGGVYNEQFF
TRBV4-1	TRBD1	once	TRBJ2-7	TGCGCCAGCAGCCAACCTCCACAGGGGGCCTACGAGCAGTACTTC	CASSQPPQGAYEQYF
TRBV6-5	-	-	TRBJ1-2	TGTGCCAGCAGTTATAACAGGGTGGGCTACACCTTC	CASSYNRVGYTF
TRBV29-1	-	-	TRBJ2-2	TGCAGCGTTGAAGTAGTCGGCGGAGGGAACACCGGGGAGCTGTTTTTT	CSVEVVGGGNTGELFF
TRBV7-9	-	-	TRBJ2-7	TGTGCCAGCAGCGCCCTAGCCTACGAGCAGTACTTC	CASSALAYEQYF
TRBV4-3	-	-	TRBJ2-3	TGCGCCAGCAGCCACTCATGGGCAGGGGCAGCCACAGATACGCAGTATTTT	CASSHSWAGAATDTQYF
TRBV5-4	TRBD2	-	TRBJ2-2	TGTGCCAGCAGCTTGGGGACTAGCACCGGGGAGCTGTTTTTT	CASSLGTSTGELFF
TRBV28	TRBD2	-	TRBJ2-7	TGTGCCAGCAGTCCCGGGACTAGCGCCTTCTACGAGCAGTACTTC	CASSPGTSAFYEQYF
TRBV5-1	-	-	TRBJ1-1	TGCGCCAGCAGTTATGACGGATGGAACACTGAAGCTTTCTTT	CASSYDGWNTEAFF
TRBV9	-	-	TRBJ2-3	TGTGCCAGCAGCGTAGACAGTGATAGCACAGATACGCAGTATTTT	CASSVDSDSTDTQYF
TRBV7-6	TRBD2	-	TRBJ2-1	TGTGCCAGCAGCCTATACGTTAGCGGGAGGGCCCTGAATGAGCAGTTCTTC	CASSLYVSGRALNEQFF
TRBV7-3	TRBD1	few	TRBJ1-1	TGTGCCAGCAGCCGACAGGGAAACACTGAAGCTTTCTTT	CASSRQGNTEAFF
TRBV11-2	TRBD1	-	TRBJ1-1	TGTGCCAGCAGCTCCTCGGACAGGGCAAACACTGAAGCTTTCTTT	CASSSSDRANTEAFF
TRBV28	-	-	TRBJ2-7	TGTGCCAGCACCCCCCGCGGGACGGCCTCCTACGAGCAGTACTTC	CASTPRGTASYEQYF
TRBV18	-	-	TRBJ2-1	TGTGCCAGCTCCCTCCAGGATTTCTCCTACAATGAGCAGTTCTTC	CASSLQDFSYNEQFF
TRBV7-2	TRBD2	-	TRBJ2-1	TGTGCCAGCAGCTTAACGTCAGGACTAGCGGGGGAAGGGCAGTTCTTC	CASSLTSGLAGEGQFF
TRBV4-2	TRBD1	-	TRBJ1-4	TGTGCCAGCAGCCAAGAAACAGGGGGACAGGGGTATGAAAAACTGTTTTTT	CASSQETGGQGYEKLFF
TRBV9	-	-	TRBJ2-7	TGTGCCAGCAGCGTAAGGTCTACCTGGGGCTCCGAGCAGTACTTC	CASSVRSTWGSEQYF
TRBV9	-	-	TRBJ2-1	TGTGCCAGCAGCGTAGGAGCTAGCTACAATGAGCAGTTCTTC	CASSVGASYNEQFF
TRBV30	-	-	TRBJ2-7	TGTGCCTGGAGTGTAGCCCCTTCCGCCGCGCAGTACTTC	CAWSVAPSAAQYF
TRBV30	TRBD1	many	TRBJ1-1	TGTGCCTGGAGTCAGGGGGGCCCTGAAGCTTTCTTT	CAWSQGGPEAFF
TRBV2	-	-	TRBJ2-7	TGTGCCAGCAGGGTCCACGAGCTTAGCTACGAGCAGTACTTC	CASRVHELSYEQYF
TRBV7-9	TRBD1	-	TRBJ1-2	TGTGCCAGCAGCCCCCTCGGGGATGGACAGGGGGATAACTATGGCTACACCTTC	CASSPLGDGQGDNYGYTF